The rows below give T cell receptor beta chains drawn from one sample of a study of blood T cells in healthy people across ages. TCRdb redid the calling of the 5' RACE reads with MiXCR, one entry per CDR3 protein. The sample has about 1.4 million distinct CDR3 sequences, roughly 64% seen once. The sequenced sample was blood. All receptors come from a man aged 18 to 30 in good health. The CDR3 runs from the conserved cysteine through the conserved F or W. A D gene is named only where the DNA matches it firmly. Size is stated for part of the rows, as once, few or many counts, or as a class when the clone is expanded.

d_call	v_call	j_call	clone_size	cdr3_nt	cdr3_aa
.	TRBV29-1	TRBJ1-1	.	TGCAGCGTTTTAGACAGCACTGAAGCTTTCTTT	CSVLDSTEAFF
.	TRBV19	TRBJ1-2	once	TGTGCCAGTAAGAGGACACGCGGTGGCTACACCTTC	CASKRTRGGYTF
.	TRBV7-9	TRBJ2-3	.	TGTGCCAGCAGCCTTCGGGGGTATAGCACAGATACGCAGTATTTT	CASSLRGYSTDTQYF
.	TRBV4-1	TRBJ1-1	.	TGCGCCAGCAGCCAAGACGCGATCGCTGAAGCTTTCTTT	CASSQDAIAEAFF
.	TRBV9	TRBJ1-5	.	TGTGCCAGCAGCGAGGGGCAGGGCAACAATCAGCCCCAGCATTTT	CASSEGQGNNQPQHF
.	TRBV18	TRBJ2-3	.	TGTGCCAGCTCAGCTGATCTTGGCACAGATACGCAGTATTTT	CASSADLGTDTQYF
.	TRBV9	TRBJ2-7	.	TGTGCCAGCAGCGAGAGGGGAGGCAGCACCTACGAGCAGTACTTC	CASSERGGSTYEQYF
.	TRBV10-3	TRBJ2-7	.	TGTGCCATCAGTGAGGCGAGGGGGGAGGCCGAGCAGTACTTC	CAISEARGEAEQYF
TRBD2	TRBV7-6	TRBJ2-1	.	TGTGCCAGCAGCTTAGCGGGCGGGGGGGTTTACAATGAGCAGTTCTTC	CASSLAGGGVYNEQFF
TRBD1	TRBV5-1	TRBJ1-2	.	TGCGCCAGCAGCCCAGGGACAGGGGGCTTAGCTCGCCATGGCTACACCTTC	CASSPGTGGLARHGYTF
.	TRBV4-1	TRBJ2-5	.	TGCGCCAGCAGCGTACTAGTACAAGAGACCCAGTACTTC	CASSVLVQETQYF
.	TRBV12-3/TRBV12-4	TRBJ2-7	.	TGTGCCAGCAGTTTAGCGACAGGCTATGGGGCTTACGAGCAGTACTTC	CASSLATGYGAYEQYF
.	TRBV7-2	TRBJ1-5	.	TGTGCCAGCAGCTTCCTACATGGCTTGGGGCAATGGGCCCAGCATTTT	CASSFLHGLGQWAQHF
.	TRBV7-2	TRBJ1-5	.	TGTGCCAGCAGCCTGGCGGCTAATAGCAATCAGCCCCAGCATTTT	CASSLAANSNQPQHF
.	TRBV20-1	TRBJ2-7	many	TGCAGTGCTAGCAGGGAGGAACCCTACGAGCAGTACTTC	CSASREEPYEQYF
.	TRBV20-1	TRBJ1-1	few	TGCAGTGCTCAATTCAGGGTGGGGACTGAAGCTTTCTTT	CSAQFRVGTEAFF
.	TRBV6-2/TRBV6-3	TRBJ2-3	.	TGTGCCAGCAGCCGGAAGGTGGATACGCAGTATTTT	CASSRKVDTQYF
.	TRBV13	TRBJ2-7	few	TGTGCCAGCAGCTTAGGGGGCCCGGGGTACTACGAGCAGTACTTC	CASSLGGPGYYEQYF
.	TRBV6-2/TRBV6-3	TRBJ2-1	.	TGTCCCAGCAGTTTACCTTACAATGAGCAGTTCTTC	CPSSLPYNEQFF
.	TRBV5-1	TRBJ1-2	.	TGCGCCAGCAGCCACCGATCCGGGCCTAATGGCTACACCTTC	CASSHRSGPNGYTF
.	TRBV24-1	TRBJ2-4	few	TGTGCCACCCAAGGTTTGGGGAACATTCAGTACTTC	CATQGLGNIQYF
.	TRBV5-1	TRBJ1-2	.	TGCGCCAGCAGCCCCGGGACCCGAAGGGACTATGGCTACACCTTC	CASSPGTRRDYGYTF